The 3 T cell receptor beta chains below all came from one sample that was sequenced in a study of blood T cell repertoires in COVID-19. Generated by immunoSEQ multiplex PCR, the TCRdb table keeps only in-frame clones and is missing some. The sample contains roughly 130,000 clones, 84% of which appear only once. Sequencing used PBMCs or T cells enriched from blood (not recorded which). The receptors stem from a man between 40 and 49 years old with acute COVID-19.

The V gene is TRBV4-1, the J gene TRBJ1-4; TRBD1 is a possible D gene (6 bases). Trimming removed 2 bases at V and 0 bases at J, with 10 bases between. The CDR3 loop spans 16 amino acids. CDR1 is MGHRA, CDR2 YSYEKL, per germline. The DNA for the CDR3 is TGCGCCAGCAGCCAATATGGACAGTCAACTAATGAAAAACTGTTTTTT. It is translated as CASSQYGQSTNEKLFF.

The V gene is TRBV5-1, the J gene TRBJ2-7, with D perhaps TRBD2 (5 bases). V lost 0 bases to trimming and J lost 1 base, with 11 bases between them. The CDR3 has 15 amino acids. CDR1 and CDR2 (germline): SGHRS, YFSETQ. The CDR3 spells CASSLGVGGSYEQYF. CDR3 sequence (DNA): TGCGCCAGCAGCTTGGGGGTCGGCGGGTCCTACGAGCAGTACTTC.

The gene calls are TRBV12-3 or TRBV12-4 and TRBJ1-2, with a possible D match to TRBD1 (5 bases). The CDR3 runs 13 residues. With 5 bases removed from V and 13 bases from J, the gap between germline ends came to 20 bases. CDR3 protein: CASSGGTGLVCTF. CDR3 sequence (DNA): TGTGCCAGCAGTGGCGGGACGGGCCTTGTTTGCACCTTC.